Listed here are 10 T cell receptor beta chains from one sample, sequenced in a study of patients and donors after allogeneic stem cell transplantation. Each CDR3 protein gets one entry after TCRdb re-called the RT-PCR reads with MiXCR. The sample contains 50,000 to 60,000 distinct CDR3 sequences, about 14% of which appear only once. Sequencing input: blood, either unsorted or a sorted T cell fraction (not recorded which). The receptor source for this set is a human donor who was either an allogeneic HSCT recipient or a stem cell or donor lymphocyte infusion donor (not recorded which). It is not recorded whose cells these are; they may come from a transplant donor.

About this clonotype: Just one base apart from a much larger clone, this may be a read error. The rearrangement uses TRBV27 and TRBJ1-1; D uncertain. CDR1 MNHEY and CDR2 SMNVEV come from the germline V gene (reference sequence). The V end lost 4 bases, the J end lost 6 bases, and 12 bases lay between the germline ends. This CDR3 is 13 amino acids long. The CDR3 protein is CASSSIGTSEAFF. CDR3 nucleotides: TGTGCCAGCAGTTCCATTGGAACCTCTGAAGCTTTCTTT.

This clonotype was counted between two and nine times. The J gene is TRBJ2-2, the V gene TRBV6-4; D gene ambiguous. Germline V gene lookup returns CDR1 MRHNA and CDR2 SNTAGT. The CDR3 extends over 15 amino acids. Trimming cost V 7 bases and J 0 bases, with 12 bases left between them. The CDR3 here is CASKNSLSNTGELFF. In DNA, the CDR3 is TGTGCCAGCAAGAATTCCCTATCGAACACCGGGGAGCTGTTTTTT.

This clonotype appeared many times. The rearrangement joins TRBV18 to TRBJ2-7; D uncertain. V lost 2 bases and J lost 5, with 7 bases in between. The CDR3 has 12 residues. CDR1 KGHSH and CDR2 LQKENI come from the germline V gene. CDR3 loop: CASSPITDEQYF. The CDR3 nucleotides read TGTGCCAGCTCACCAATCACGGACGAGCAGTACTTC.

This chain joins TRBV18 and TRBJ1-1, with D unclear. The V and J ends lost 5 bases and 2 bases respectively, with 12 bases between them. The length of the CDR3 is 14 residues. Looked up from germline, CDR1 is KGHSH and CDR2 is LQKENI. CDR3 bases: TGTGCCAGCTCAACGTTGGAACTTAACACTGAAGCTTTCTTT. Translated, it gives CASSTLELNTEAFF.

V usage is TRBV15 and J usage is TRBJ2-7; possibly TRBD1 or TRBD2 for D (5 bases each). There are 16 residues in the CDR3. Per the germline V gene, CDR1 is LNHNV and CDR2 is YYDKDF (reference sequence). V was trimmed by 1 base and J by 4 bases, leaving 17 bases between them. The CDR3 region is CATSRVGTTPPYEQYF. In nucleotides, the CDR3 is TGTGCCACCAGCAGAGTCGGGACCACCCCCCCATACGAGCAGTACTTC. Complete variable domain (other parts from reference TRBV15 and TRBJ2-7): DAMVIQNPRYQVTQFGKPVTLSCSQTLNHNVMYWYQQKSSQAPKLLFHYYDKDFNNEADTPDNFQSRRPNTSFCFLDIRSPGLGDTAMYLCATSRVGTTPPYEQYFGPGTRLTVT.

V and J are TRBV24-1 and TRBJ2-1; 10 bases are a match to TRBD2. This CDR3 spans 15 amino acids. The V segment lost 6 bases and the J segment 10 bases; nucleotides outside the gene matches: 11. The V gene's germline CDR1 is KGHDR and CDR2 SFDVKD. CDR3 DNA: TGTGCCACCAGTACCCGGACTAGCGGCTCCATGGAGCAGTTCTTC. Amino acid sequence: CATSTRTSGSMEQFF.

This chain links TRBV5-5 with TRBJ2-7, with 11 bases identical to TRBD2. CDR1 is SGHKS and CDR2 is YYEKEE in the germline V gene (reference sequence). The CDR3 has 17 residues. The V gene end was trimmed by 3 bases and the J gene end by 4 bases; junction bases not matched to a gene: 12. The CDR3 sequence is CASSYRGTSGSYYEQYF. The CDR3 DNA follows: TGTGCCAGCAGCTACAGGGGCACTAGCGGGAGTTATTACGAGCAGTACTTC.

Sample share makes this clonotype medium-sized (0.01 to 0.1%). The CDR3 here is CASSQDNTLFGETQYF. The CDR3 nucleotides are TGCGCCAGCAGCCAAGACAACACCTTATTTGGAGAGACCCAGTACTTC. The chain employs TRBV4-1 and TRBJ2-5; D is unresolved. The CDR3 spans 16 residues. Germline V gene lookup returns CDR1 MGHRA and CDR2 YSYEKL. The V end was cut by 0 bases, the J end by 4 bases, with 15 bases between.

Ten or more counts support this clonotype. This chain joins TRBV12-3 or TRBV12-4 and TRBJ1-2; 8 bases are a match to TRBD1. J lost 3 bases, V lost 8 bases, and 2 bases had no gene match. This CDR3 comprises 12 residues. CDR3 DNA: TGTGCCAGCGGACAGGGAGACTATGGCTACACCTTC. This sequence encodes CASGQGDYGYTF.

By share, this clonotype ranks as medium-sized. The V call is TRBV27, the J call TRBJ1-4; D is perhaps TRBD1 (5 bases). CDR1 is MNHEY, CDR2 SMNVEV, per germline (reference sequence). This CDR3 comprises 12 residues. Trimming cost V 6 bases and J 5 bases, with 7 bases left between them. The CDR3: CASRGPNEKLFF. The CDR3 bases are TGTGCCAGCAGGGGGCCAAATGAAAAACTGTTTTTT.